These T cell receptor beta chains were read from a single sample in a study of control samples from healthy donors and cancer patients. The data were produced by immunoSEQ multiplex PCR, yet TCRdb's version contains in-frame clones alone and is incomplete. The top ten clones hold over 12% of a sample with 130,000 to 150,000 clones, 85% to 95% of them seen once. The sequenced material came from PBMCs. The receptors originated from a man aged 55 to 70 with colorectal cancer. Both conserved end residues are part of each CDR3. A D gene is named only where the DNA matches it firmly. Clone size is stated in some rows and not others, as once, few, many or a class when expanded.

CDR3nt: TGTGCCACCTCCAACAGGGGAGAGACTGAAGCTTTCTTT
CDR3aa: CATSNRGETEAFF
abundance: .
j_gene: TRBJ1-1
d_gene: TRBD1
v_gene: TRBV7-8

CDR3nt: TGCAGCGTCTCAAGGGGGGGTACCGGCGGGGAGCTGTTTTTT
CDR3aa: CSVSRGGTGGELFF
abundance: .
j_gene: TRBJ2-2
d_gene: .
v_gene: TRBV29-1

CDR3nt: TGTGCCAGCAGCCCCAGGACTAGCGGGGAAGAGACCCAGTACTTC
CDR3aa: CASSPRTSGEETQYF
abundance: .
j_gene: TRBJ2-5
d_gene: TRBD2
v_gene: TRBV9

CDR3nt: TGTGCCAGCAGGGAACAGGGGGCTTACGAGCAGTACTTC
CDR3aa: CASREQGAYEQYF
abundance: few
j_gene: TRBJ2-7
d_gene: TRBD1
v_gene: TRBV2

CDR3nt: TGTGCCAGCAGCTTAGACAGGGTTAACACTGAAGCTTTCTTT
CDR3aa: CASSLDRVNTEAFF
abundance: .
j_gene: TRBJ1-1
d_gene: .
v_gene: TRBV7-8

CDR3nt: TGTGCCAGCTCACCAAAGGGCTTGAACACTGAAGCTTTCTTT
CDR3aa: CASSPKGLNTEAFF
abundance: .
j_gene: TRBJ1-1
d_gene: .
v_gene: TRBV18

CDR3nt: TGTGCCAGCGGCAGGACAGCCTTCTACGAGCAGTACTTC
CDR3aa: CASGRTAFYEQYF
abundance: .
j_gene: TRBJ2-7
d_gene: .
v_gene: TRBV6-5

CDR3nt: TGTGCCAGCAGTAGGACAGGGTTCACTGAAGCTTTCTTT
CDR3aa: CASSRTGFTEAFF
abundance: .
j_gene: TRBJ1-1
d_gene: TRBD1
v_gene: TRBV2

CDR3nt: TGTGCCAGCAGTCGGGGACTAGCGGGGGTAACAGATACGCAGTATTTT
CDR3aa: CASSRGLAGVTDTQYF
abundance: .
j_gene: TRBJ2-3
d_gene: TRBD2
v_gene: TRBV2

CDR3nt: TGTGCCAGTATCCAAAGAGCTGGGGCCAACGTCCTGACTTTC
CDR3aa: CASIQRAGANVLTF
abundance: .
j_gene: TRBJ2-6
d_gene: .
v_gene: TRBV2

CDR3nt: TGTGCCAGCAGCATCCAACCGGGACAGGGGGCCCAGAACACTGAAGCTTTCTTT
CDR3aa: CASSIQPGQGAQNTEAFF
abundance: .
j_gene: TRBJ1-1
d_gene: TRBD1
v_gene: TRBV7-9

CDR3nt: TGCGCCAGCAGCCAAGGGGGATCCTATGGCTACACCTTC
CDR3aa: CASSQGGSYGYTF
abundance: .
j_gene: TRBJ1-2
d_gene: .
v_gene: TRBV4-1

CDR3nt: TGTGCCAGCAGTTTAAGGCCGGGCAATGAGCAGTTCTTC
CDR3aa: CASSLRPGNEQFF
abundance: .
j_gene: TRBJ2-1
d_gene: .
v_gene: TRBV12-3/TRBV12-4

CDR3nt: TGTGCCAGCAGACCTCCAGGGACGATCTATGGCTACACCTTC
CDR3aa: CASRPPGTIYGYTF
abundance: .
j_gene: TRBJ1-2
d_gene: .
v_gene: TRBV7-8

CDR3nt: TGTGCCATCAGTGAGGCCTTCTTATTAGGAAAGACAGATACGCAGTATTTT
CDR3aa: CAISEAFLLGKTDTQYF
abundance: .
j_gene: TRBJ2-3
d_gene: .
v_gene: TRBV10-3

CDR3nt: TGTGCCAGCAGCTGGGACACCGGAAACACCATATATTTT
CDR3aa: CASSWDTGNTIYF
abundance: .
j_gene: TRBJ1-3
d_gene: .
v_gene: TRBV5-4

CDR3nt: TGTGCCAGCAGCGTGGACCGGAATAATTCACCCCTCCACTTT
CDR3aa: CASSVDRNNSPLHF
abundance: .
j_gene: TRBJ1-6
d_gene: .
v_gene: TRBV5-4

CDR3nt: TGCAGCGTGAGCAGGGGATTCGGCGCTGAAGCTTTCTTT
CDR3aa: CSVSRGFGAEAFF
abundance: .
j_gene: TRBJ1-1
d_gene: .
v_gene: TRBV29-1

CDR3nt: TGCGCCAGCAGCCAAGATGGCAGGGAAGAGACCCAGTACTTC
CDR3aa: CASSQDGREETQYF
abundance: .
j_gene: TRBJ2-5
d_gene: .
v_gene: TRBV4-3

CDR3nt: TGTGCCAGCAGCTTGGGCAGCAATCAGCCCCAGCATTTT
CDR3aa: CASSLGSNQPQHF
abundance: .
j_gene: TRBJ1-5
d_gene: .
v_gene: TRBV5-5

CDR3nt: TGTGCCAGCAGTTCCCGGGGACAGGGCACAGATACGCAGTATTTT
CDR3aa: CASSSRGQGTDTQYF
abundance: .
j_gene: TRBJ2-3
d_gene: TRBD1
v_gene: TRBV2

CDR3nt: TGTGCCAGCAGCTTAGCGCGGAAGGGTGAAGCTTTCTTT
CDR3aa: CASSLARKGEAFF
abundance: .
j_gene: TRBJ1-1
d_gene: .
v_gene: TRBV7-2

CDR3nt: TGCAGTGCTAGTCGCCTGCACCAAGAGACCCAGTACTTC
CDR3aa: CSASRLHQETQYF
abundance: .
j_gene: TRBJ2-5
d_gene: .
v_gene: TRBV20-1

CDR3nt: TGCGCCAGCAGCCAGACAGGGGACAGCTCTGGAAACACCATATATTTT
CDR3aa: CASSQTGDSSGNTIYF
abundance: .
j_gene: TRBJ1-3
d_gene: TRBD1
v_gene: TRBV5-1

CDR3nt: TGTGCCAGCAGCTCACGACCGGGACAGAGCACAGAAAACACCGGGGAGCTGTTTTTT
CDR3aa: CASSSRPGQSTENTGELFF
abundance: .
j_gene: TRBJ2-2
d_gene: TRBD1
v_gene: TRBV7-9

CDR3nt: TGCGCCAGCAGTCAATCGACAGGGGTACTGAACACTGAAGCTTTCTTT
CDR3aa: CASSQSTGVLNTEAFF
abundance: once
j_gene: TRBJ1-1
d_gene: TRBD1
v_gene: TRBV23-1

CDR3nt: TGTGCCAGCAGTTACTCCCCACGCGTACAGGGTTATGAGCAGTTCTTC
CDR3aa: CASSYSPRVQGYEQFF
abundance: .
j_gene: TRBJ2-1
d_gene: .
v_gene: TRBV6-5

CDR3nt: TGCGCCAGCAGCCCTGGACAGGGGGCCCTCACAGATACGCAGTATTTT
CDR3aa: CASSPGQGALTDTQYF
abundance: once
j_gene: TRBJ2-3
d_gene: TRBD1
v_gene: TRBV5-1

CDR3nt: TGTGCCAGCAGTCGGCGACAGACCTATGCAACTAATGAAAAACTGTTTTTT
CDR3aa: CASSRRQTYATNEKLFF
abundance: once
j_gene: TRBJ1-4
d_gene: .
v_gene: TRBV6-2/TRBV6-3

CDR3nt: TGTGCCAGCAGTTACTCGATTGACAGGGGGCATCAGCCCCAGCATTTT
CDR3aa: CASSYSIDRGHQPQHF
abundance: .
j_gene: TRBJ1-5
d_gene: TRBD1
v_gene: TRBV6-6

CDR3nt: TGTGCCATCAGTGGGACCAATTCACCCCTCCACTTT
CDR3aa: CAISGTNSPLHF
abundance: .
j_gene: TRBJ1-6
d_gene: .
v_gene: TRBV10-3

CDR3nt: TGTGCCACTAGAAAAACTAGCGGGGGGTGGCTCGACACAGATACGCAGTATTTT
CDR3aa: CATRKTSGGWLDTDTQYF
abundance: .
j_gene: TRBJ2-3
d_gene: TRBD2
v_gene: TRBV24-1

CDR3nt: TGTGCCAGCAGCGTCCAGTGGGACAGCTCCTACGAGCAGTACTTC
CDR3aa: CASSVQWDSSYEQYF
abundance: .
j_gene: TRBJ2-7
d_gene: TRBD1
v_gene: TRBV9

CDR3nt: TGTGCCAGCAGTGATATTACCGGGGAGCTGTTTTTT
CDR3aa: CASSDITGELFF
abundance: .
j_gene: TRBJ2-2
d_gene: .
v_gene: TRBV6-4

CDR3nt: TGTGCCAGCAGTTTCGACGGCTATGGCTACACCTTC
CDR3aa: CASSFDGYGYTF
abundance: .
j_gene: TRBJ1-2
d_gene: .
v_gene: TRBV6-5

CDR3nt: TGTGCCAGCAGTTCTCGACGGGGAGTTAGCAATCAGCCCCAGCATTTT
CDR3aa: CASSSRRGVSNQPQHF
abundance: .
j_gene: TRBJ1-5
d_gene: .
v_gene: TRBV6-5

CDR3nt: TGTGCCAGCAGTTACTCTGGAGGTGACGCTTTCTTT
CDR3aa: CASSYSGGDAFF
abundance: .
j_gene: TRBJ1-1
d_gene: .
v_gene: TRBV6-6

CDR3nt: TGTGCCAGCAGCTTAGTAGGGCAGGGAGATTCGGGAAACACCATATATTTT
CDR3aa: CASSLVGQGDSGNTIYF
abundance: .
j_gene: TRBJ1-3
d_gene: .
v_gene: TRBV7-6

CDR3nt: TGTGCCAGCAGCTTACCGACAGGGGGAGGGGAGCAGTACTTC
CDR3aa: CASSLPTGGGEQYF
abundance: .
j_gene: TRBJ2-7
d_gene: TRBD1
v_gene: TRBV5-4

CDR3nt: TGTGCCAGCTCACCACAAGTCCCTAACTACGAGCAGTACTTC
CDR3aa: CASSPQVPNYEQYF
abundance: .
j_gene: TRBJ2-7
d_gene: .
v_gene: TRBV18

CDR3nt: TGTGCCAGCTCACCAAAGGCGGGGGCAGGGAATATCGTCTATGGCTACACCTTC
CDR3aa: CASSPKAGAGNIVYGYTF
abundance: .
j_gene: TRBJ1-2
d_gene: .
v_gene: TRBV18

CDR3nt: TGCGCCAGCAGCTTAAAGCCAGTTAGCACAGATACGCAGTATTTT
CDR3aa: CASSLKPVSTDTQYF
abundance: .
j_gene: TRBJ2-3
d_gene: .
v_gene: TRBV5-1

CDR3nt: TGTGCCAGCAGCCAAGTGGGCCGCACAGATACGCAGTATTTT
CDR3aa: CASSQVGRTDTQYF
abundance: .
j_gene: TRBJ2-3
d_gene: .
v_gene: TRBV14

CDR3nt: TGTGCCAGTAGTATAGACCCCTGGCCAGACAACACTGAAGCTTTCTTT
CDR3aa: CASSIDPWPDNTEAFF
abundance: once
j_gene: TRBJ1-1
d_gene: .
v_gene: TRBV19

CDR3nt: TGTGCCAGCAGCTTGGGGCAGGGATGGTACTATGGCTACACCTTC
CDR3aa: CASSLGQGWYYGYTF
abundance: many
j_gene: TRBJ1-2
d_gene: .
v_gene: TRBV5-8

CDR3nt: TGTGCCAGCAGCCTAATCGGGACGAAAAACACCGGGGAGCTGTTTTTT
CDR3aa: CASSLIGTKNTGELFF
abundance: .
j_gene: TRBJ2-2
d_gene: .
v_gene: TRBV7-8

CDR3nt: TGTGCCAGTAGTATCTACCACAGGGCTAACTATGGCTACACCTTC
CDR3aa: CASSIYHRANYGYTF
abundance: .
j_gene: TRBJ1-2
d_gene: .
v_gene: TRBV19

CDR3nt: TGTGCCAGCAGTCCTACAGGGCAGGATAATGAAAAACTGTTTTTT
CDR3aa: CASSPTGQDNEKLFF
abundance: .
j_gene: TRBJ1-4
d_gene: .
v_gene: TRBV6-5

CDR3nt: TGCGCCAGCAGCTCGGCCAACCAGGACACTGAAGCTTTCTTT
CDR3aa: CASSSANQDTEAFF
abundance: once
j_gene: TRBJ1-1
d_gene: .
v_gene: TRBV5-1

CDR3nt: TGCGCCAGCAGCTTGGTGGCCCTTACCTACGAGCAGTACTTC
CDR3aa: CASSLVALTYEQYF
abundance: once
j_gene: TRBJ2-7
d_gene: .
v_gene: TRBV5-1

CDR3nt: TGTGCCAGTAGTCCTGGACTGGGGAGGACTGAAGCTTTCTTT
CDR3aa: CASSPGLGRTEAFF
abundance: .
j_gene: TRBJ1-1
d_gene: .
v_gene: TRBV19

CDR3nt: TGTGCCAGCAGCCCGACAATTAGTGGTTCGGGGTCCACTGAAGCTTTCTTT
CDR3aa: CASSPTISGSGSTEAFF
abundance: .
j_gene: TRBJ1-1
d_gene: .
v_gene: TRBV3-1/TRBV3-2

CDR3nt: TGTGCCTGGAGTGTGGGGAGCGGGAACACTGAAGCTTTCTTT
CDR3aa: CAWSVGSGNTEAFF
abundance: .
j_gene: TRBJ1-1
d_gene: .
v_gene: TRBV30

CDR3nt: TGTGCCAGCAGCTTAGTCAGGGGACGCTACACAGATACGCAGTATTTT
CDR3aa: CASSLVRGRYTDTQYF
abundance: .
j_gene: TRBJ2-3
d_gene: .
v_gene: TRBV7-9

CDR3nt: TGCGCCAGCAGCACCCTAACAGGGGACTATGGCTACACCTTC
CDR3aa: CASSTLTGDYGYTF
abundance: .
j_gene: TRBJ1-2
d_gene: TRBD1
v_gene: TRBV5-1

CDR3nt: TGTGCCAGCACACCGGGACAGGGCCCCTTCTACGAGCAGTACTTC
CDR3aa: CASTPGQGPFYEQYF
abundance: once
j_gene: TRBJ2-7
d_gene: TRBD1
v_gene: TRBV19

CDR3nt: TGCGCCAGCCGACGGGTGGGCATGAACACCGGGGAGCTGTTTTTT
CDR3aa: CASRRVGMNTGELFF
abundance: .
j_gene: TRBJ2-2
d_gene: .
v_gene: TRBV5-1